The clone carrying this TCR beta chain appeared many times. TCRdb processed the 5' RACE reads anew with MiXCR; each CDR3 protein has one entry. The top ten hold roughly 7.6% of the sample, which has 65,000 to 95,000 distinct CDR3 sequences, around 5.1% seen once. CDR1 and CDR2 (germline): KGHSH, LQKENI. The junction had 15 bases not matched to a gene; V was cut back by 3 bases and J by 8 bases. CDR3 size: 16 residues. The sample belongs to a study of T cells of healthy individuals. The clonotype originates from a female donor in good health. The chain recombines TRBV18 with TRBJ1-2; TRBD1 matches 7 bases. CDR3 protein: CASSPQGGPPVEGYTF. CDR3 DNA sequence: TGTGCCAGCTCACCTCAGGGGGGTCCCCCAGTGGAGGGCTACACCTTC.